A selection of T cell receptor beta chains follows, all from one sample in a study of blood T cell repertoires in COVID-19. The repertoire was sequenced with immunoSEQ multiplex PCR; TCRdb's copy has only in-frame clones and lacks some. The sample holds around 16,000 clones; approximately 83% are singletons and the top ten take roughly 37%. Sequences were obtained from peripheral blood. These receptor sequences come from a man aged 65-85 years in a cohort sampled during active COVID-19. Both conserved end residues are part of each CDR3. Fields, in order: V gene, clone size, J gene, D gene, CDR3 protein, CDR3 DNA. A D gene is named only where the DNA matches it firmly. Clone size, where shown, is once, few, many, or a class for clones that have expanded.

v_gene: TRBV29-1; abundance: .; j_gene: TRBJ2-3; d_gene: .; CDR3aa: CSVAPPGSWTDTQYF; CDR3nt: TGCAGCGTTGCCCCTCCCGGGAGTTGGACAGATACGCAGTATTTT
v_gene: TRBV6-2/TRBV6-3; abundance: .; j_gene: TRBJ2-1; d_gene: TRBD2; CDR3aa: CASSYSFRLGGSLDNEQFF; CDR3nt: TGTGCCAGCAGTTACTCTTTTCGGTTGGGCGGGAGTTTAGACAATGAGCAGTTCTTC
v_gene: TRBV7-6; abundance: .; j_gene: TRBJ2-4; d_gene: .; CDR3aa: CASSPRVGTNIQYF; CDR3nt: TGTGCCAGCAGCCCCAGGGTAGGAACGAACATTCAGTACTTC
v_gene: TRBV29-1; abundance: .; j_gene: TRBJ2-7; d_gene: .; CDR3aa: CSVEGEGAYEQYF; CDR3nt: TGCAGCGTTGAAGGGGAGGGGGCCTACGAGCAGTACTTC
v_gene: TRBV2; abundance: .; j_gene: TRBJ2-1; d_gene: TRBD2; CDR3aa: CASEWTSGKDEQFF; CDR3nt: TGTGCCAGTGAGTGGACTAGCGGGAAGGATGAGCAGTTCTTC
v_gene: TRBV6-1; abundance: .; j_gene: TRBJ2-3; d_gene: .; CDR3aa: CASSELRTDTQYF; CDR3nt: TGTGCCAGCAGTGAATTGCGGACAGATACGCAGTATTTT
v_gene: TRBV20-1; abundance: .; j_gene: TRBJ2-1; d_gene: .; CDR3aa: CSASLGPSYNEQFF; CDR3nt: TGCAGTGCTAGTTTGGGCCCCTCCTACAATGAGCAGTTCTTC
v_gene: TRBV27; abundance: .; j_gene: TRBJ2-1; d_gene: .; CDR3aa: CASSLGSKQFF; CDR3nt: TGTGCCAGCAGTTTAGGTAGTAAGCAGTTCTTC
v_gene: TRBV27; abundance: .; j_gene: TRBJ1-5; d_gene: TRBD1; CDR3aa: CASSLGQGGNQPQHF; CDR3nt: TGTGCCAGCAGCCTAGGACAGGGGGGGAATCAGCCCCAGCATTTT
v_gene: TRBV4-1; abundance: once; j_gene: TRBJ1-5; d_gene: .; CDR3aa: CASSQDAQVNQPQHF; CDR3nt: TGCGCCAGCAGCCAAGATGCGCAGGTAAATCAGCCCCAGCATTTT
v_gene: TRBV30; abundance: once; j_gene: TRBJ2-1; d_gene: TRBD2; CDR3aa: CAWSRAGGRDEQFF; CDR3nt: TGTGCCTGGAGTCGAGCGGGAGGCAGGGATGAGCAGTTCTTC
v_gene: TRBV18; abundance: .; j_gene: TRBJ2-5; d_gene: TRBD1; CDR3aa: CASSRTRQGGETQYF; CDR3nt: TGTGCCAGCTCACGGACCCGACAGGGGGGGGAGACCCAGTACTTC
v_gene: TRBV6-5; abundance: .; j_gene: TRBJ2-3; d_gene: .; CDR3aa: CASSYGQPRGDTQYF; CDR3nt: TGTGCCAGCAGTTACGGGCAGCCGCGGGGAGATACGCAGTATTTT
v_gene: TRBV20-1; abundance: .; j_gene: TRBJ1-1; d_gene: .; CDR3aa: CSALYTEAFF; CDR3nt: TGCAGTGCCCTTTACACTGAAGCTTTCTTT